This TCR beta chain was found in a study of blood T cell repertoires in COVID-19 (TCRdb year 2020). In terms of the full investigation: The collaborator samples originated in the United States, Italy and Spain and spanned the acute and convalescent phases of COVID-19. Where available, HLA class I and class II types were taken from metadata supplied by the sample provider and were not determined by assay-based typing. The samples were drawn from the first 160 participants of the ongoing ImmuneRACE study and from some 1,300 subjects provided by 6 global collaborators. Deeply sampled blood TCRbeta repertoires from subjects exposed to, actively infected with, or recovered from COVID-19 were included in the dataset. The repertoires were released in a freely available public database meant as a resource for research on the immune response to SARS-CoV-2. The material from the prospective study consisted of cDNA or gDNA derived from T cells, B-cell-depleted T cells, or PBMCs. A de-identified subject ID, COVID-19 status, age in years and sex were almost always included in the sample metadata.

A remark on this clone: It has no known antigen specificity. Base-call qualities are not available, and no considerably larger clone is one nucleotide away.

General study outcomes and caveats: The quantity of clinical and demographic metadata differed by source and by participant and was supplied without curation.

The immunoSEQ Assay, a bias-controlled multiplex PCR, was used to amplify TCRbeta CDR3 regions from genomic DNA. The paper's processing steps were these. Within the assay, amplification of reference gene primers was used to estimate how many nucleated cells each sample contained. To quantify the absolute abundance of each unique TCRbeta CDR3 rearrangement, sequence reads were collapsed and filtered. Productive Simpson clonality was computed per sample as the square root of Simpson's diversity index over productive rearrangements. The clones in this table, taken by TCRdb from immuneACCESS, are in-frame only. Not every clone is retained; where verified, under half of the shortfall comes from an unresolved V gene, and the cause of the rest is unknown. The D gene and trimming were derived from the DNA, and the V and J assignments and clone size from that table. Recorded for this sample are about 120,000 clones; over 75% of them occurred a single time. The top ten hold 11% of the sample.

Each collaborating institution followed its own protocols to collect whole blood in K2EDTA tubes. For TCRbeta analysis, collaborators shipped samples in one of three forms: frozen whole blood, isolated PBMCs, or DNA extracted from either of those sample types. The germline V gene (reference sequence) sets CDR1 to LGHDT and CDR2 to YNNKEL. V lost 0 bases and J lost 4 bases; the stretch between them is 13 bases long. The CDR3 goes from the cysteine to the phenylalanine over 17 residues. CDR3 DNA only is kept here, 51 bases in frame from base 1. This receptor was obtained from an elderly man with acute or convalescent COVID-19. Specimen: peripheral blood. The chain uses TRBV3-1 (or the pseudogene TRBV3-2) and TRBJ1-6, and perhaps TRBD1 as D gene, on 6 matching bases. This receptor has the CDR3 CASSQEGAGLYNSPLHF. The DNA sequence reads TGTGCCAGCAGCCAAGAGGGGGCAGGCCTTTATAATTCACCCCTCCACTTT.